The 24 T cell receptor beta chains in this list originate from one sample, sequenced in a study of T-cell reconstitution after alpha-beta-depleted transplantation in children. During its preparation, the TCRbeta library received unique molecular identifiers. TCRdb redid the calling of the PCR reads with MiXCR, one entry per CDR3 protein. The data show 600,000 to 700,000 distinct CDR3 sequences, with approximately 16% seen just once and approximately 1.1% held by the top ten. The input for sequencing was PBMCs from the stem cell graft donor, taken from the stem cell graft. All receptors derive from a human donor who donated a stem cell graft to a child with acute myeloid leukemia.

This clonotype was found many times. The chain recombines TRBV29-1 with TRBJ1-1; the D gene is possibly TRBD1 (6 bases). Germline V CDR1 and CDR2: SQVTM, ANQGSEA. This CDR3 has 14 residues. V was shortened by 3 bases and J by 2 bases, with 13 bases between the two germline ends. CDR3 protein: CSVDQQGSNTEAFF. CDR3 nucleotide sequence: TGCAGCGTTGACCAACAGGGATCAAACACTGAAGCTTTCTTT.

The chain couples TRBV7-6 to TRBJ1-1; D remains unclear. The CDR3 loop spans 13 amino acids. V was cut by 2 bases and J by 5 bases, with 9 bases left in between. CDR1 is SGHVS and CDR2 is FNYEAQ in the germline V gene. CDR3 loop: CASSLMLGTEAFF. CDR3 in DNA: TGTGCCAGCAGCTTAATGTTGGGTACTGAAGCTTTCTTT.

This clonotype was observed at least ten times. This chain uses TRBV20-1 with TRBJ1-1; D remains unclear. Germline loops: CDR1 DFQATT, CDR2 SNEGSKA (reference sequence). This CDR3 has 9 amino acids. V lost 1 base to trimming and J lost 8 bases, with 2 bases between them. This CDR3 reads CSARAEAFF. CDR3 nucleotides: TGCAGTGCTAGAGCGGAAGCTTTCTTT.

This clonotype was counted many times. This chain joins TRBV20-1 and TRBJ2-7; D is possibly TRBD1 (6 bases). V was cut by 7 bases and J by 3 bases, with 10 bases left in between. This CDR3 spans 11 amino acids. CDR1 is DFQATT and CDR2 is SNEGSKA in the germline V gene (reference sequence). CDR3 nucleotides: TGCAGTGGGGGCAGGGGCTACGAGCAGTACTTC. Translated, it gives CSGGRGYEQYF.

In its sample, this clonotype was seen many times. The genes are TRBV20-1 and TRBJ1-1; TRBD1 is a possible D gene (6 bases). There are 13 residues in the CDR3. The germline V gene encodes CDR1 DFQATT and CDR2 SNEGSKA (reference sequence). The germline V and J ends were trimmed by 0 bases and 7 bases, with 12 bases remaining between them. This CDR3 reads CSAREGGRGEAFF. CDR3 in DNA: TGCAGTGCTAGAGAAGGGGGGAGGGGTGAAGCTTTCTTT.

With respect to this clonotype: A much larger clonotype is one base distant, so this may be a read error. For the CDR3, the DNA is TGCAGTGCGCTAAGTGGCCACCCAAGCACAGATACGCAGTATTTT. Its protein product is CSALSGHPSTDTQYF. V and J are TRBV20-1 and TRBJ2-3; no definite D call. V lost 6 bases to trimming and J lost 0 bases, with 16 bases between them. The CDR3 has 15 amino acids. Germline V gene data show CDR1 as DFQATT and CDR2 as SNEGSKA (reference sequence).

The CDR3 spells CASSLGRAWTQKNTGELFF. The DNA for the CDR3 is TGTGCCAGCAGCTTAGGCCGGGCGTGGACACAAAAGAACACCGGGGAGCTGTTTTTT. V is TRBV7-3 and J is TRBJ2-2, with TRBD1 as a possible D gene (5 bases). CDR1 is SGHTA, CDR2 FQGTGA, per germline. The CDR3 has 19 residues. Trimming took off 2 bases at V and 1 base at J, with 20 bases between the two ends.

This clonotype has more than one count but fewer than ten. This chain uses TRBV4-1 with TRBJ2-2; possible D gene TRBD2, 6 bases. The ends were cut back, 3 bases at V and 4 bases at J, with 15 bases in the middle. CDR3 length: 16 amino acids. Germline V gene lookup returns CDR1 MGHRA and CDR2 YSYEKL. CDR3 nucleotides: TGCGCCAGCAGCCAGGAGGGTAGGCCTCGCACCGGGGAGCTGTTTTTT. Amino acids: CASSQEGRPRTGELFF.

This chain uses TRBV6-1 with TRBJ2-7; D is possibly TRBD2 (6 bases). Trimming cost V 11 bases and J 4 bases, with 15 bases left between them. Germline-derived CDR1 and CDR2 are MNHNS and SASEGT. The CDR3 runs to 12 residues. CDR3 sequence (DNA): TGTGCCTCCGGAGGGTGGAATTACGAGCAGTACGTC. Translated, it gives CASGGWNYEQYV.

The chain joins TRBV12-3 or TRBV12-4 to TRBJ1-5, with D perhaps matching TRBD1 (5 bases). V was pared by 3 bases and J by 2 bases, with 17 bases between. The CDR3 contains 17 residues. CDR3: CASSLLLQGHGNQPQHF. CDR3 nucleotides: TGTGCCAGCAGTTTGCTGTTGCAGGGTCACGGCAATCAGCCCCAGCATTTT.

This clonotype was observed a handful of times. The CDR3 region is CASSLRTGRGDTQYF. The CDR3, as DNA: TGCGCCAGCAGCCTACGGACAGGCAGAGGAGATACGCAGTATTTT. V usage is TRBV5-1 and J usage is TRBJ2-3; 7 nucleotides line up with TRBD1. The germline gives CDR1 SGHRS, CDR2 YFSETQ. The CDR3 loop spans 15 amino acids. Trimming cost V 4 bases and J 5 bases; bases outside gene matches: 10.

This clonotype was counted ten times or more. This chain connects TRBV15 to TRBJ2-5; D perhaps matches TRBD1 (5 bases). The CDR3 is made up of 13 amino acids. Per the germline V gene, CDR1 is LNHNV and CDR2 is YYDKDF (reference sequence). V lost 9 bases to trimming and J lost 5 bases, with 16 bases between them. Here the CDR3 reads CATTPRERETQYF. The CDR3 region has the DNA TGTGCCACTACCCCCAGGGAACGGGAGACCCAGTACTTC.

This clonotype showed up many times. The genes are TRBV5-6 and TRBJ2-5; no firm D call. Germline assignment: CDR1 SGHDT and CDR2 YYEEEE. The CDR3 totals 13 residues. The V and J ends lost 4 bases and 5 bases respectively, with 12 bases between them. CDR3 DNA sequence: TGTGCCAGCAGCACCGATAGGTCGGAGACCCAGTACTTC. Translating gives CASSTDRSETQYF.

This chain links TRBV20-1 with TRBJ2-4; either TRBD1 or TRBD2 may supply D (5 bases each). Between the trimmed V and J ends, which lost 0 bases and 9 bases, there was a span of 15 bases. The CDR3 has 14 amino acids. Germline assignment: CDR1 DFQATT and CDR2 SNEGSKA (reference sequence). The CDR3 DNA reads TGCAGTGCTAGAGAAGTTCGGGGCTCGGGCATTCAGTACTTC. It is translated as CSAREVRGSGIQYF.

This clonotype was counted ten times or more. This rearrangement joins TRBV29-1 to TRBJ2-1; D assignment may be TRBD1 or TRBD2 (6 bases each). Germline CDR1 and CDR2: SQVTM and ANQGSEA. The CDR3 totals 14 residues. V lost 2 bases to trimming and J lost 6 bases, with 14 bases between them. CDR3 amino acids: CSVETRGHTNEQFF. As DNA, the CDR3 is TGCAGCGTTGAAACCCGGGGGCACACCAATGAGCAGTTCTTC.

The CDR3 here is CASTASWNTEAFF. The CDR3 region has the DNA TGTGCCAGCACGGCCTCTTGGAACACTGAAGCTTTCTTT. This chain links TRBV27 with TRBJ1-1; D ambiguous. This CDR3 is 13 amino acids long. V lost 7 bases, J lost 1 base, and 10 bases lay in between. Germline loops: CDR1 MNHEY, CDR2 SMNVEV (reference sequence).

This clonotype has more than one count but fewer than ten. The chain carries TRBV12-3 or TRBV12-4 and TRBJ2-5; 7 bases map to TRBD2. This CDR3 is built from 17 residues. Trimming removed 1 base from V and 2 bases from J; junction bases left unmatched: 10. The CDR3: CASSLERRGTGQETQYF. The CDR3 DNA sequence: TGTGCCAGCAGTTTAGAGAGGCGGGGGACGGGACAAGAGACCCAGTACTTC.

The table lists this clonotype with many counts. The chain is built from TRBV7-9 and TRBJ2-7; D remains unclear. The CDR3 has 11 amino acids. V dropped 5 bases and J dropped 4 bases, with 6 bases sitting between them. In germline, CDR1 is SEHNR, CDR2 FQNEAQ (reference sequence). CDR3 sequence reads: CASSAEYEQYV. CDR3 in DNA: TGTGCCAGCAGCGCGGAGTACGAGCAGTACGTC.

This clonotype has just a few counts. The chain uses TRBV20-1 and TRBJ2-6, with 8 nucleotides matching TRBD2. The germline V gene has CDR1 DFQATT and CDR2 SNEGSKA (reference sequence). The junction had 16 bases not matched to a gene; V was cut back by 3 bases and J by 0 bases. The CDR3 loop spans 20 amino acids. The CDR3 reads CSARPGYSGGLNSGANVLTF. The CDR3 DNA is TGCAGTGCTAGGCCAGGGTACAGCGGGGGCCTTAACTCTGGGGCCAACGTCCTGACTTTC.

This clonotype showed up just a few times. V is TRBV20-1 and J is TRBJ1-2; D perhaps matches TRBD1 (6 bases). The germline V gene has CDR1 DFQATT and CDR2 SNEGSKA (reference sequence). V was cut by 5 bases and J by 0 bases, with 19 bases left in between. The CDR3 has 16 residues. Here the CDR3 DNA reads TGCAGTGCTGGAGGGGCAGGGGCGACGGCTAACTATGGCTACACCTTC. Translation: CSAGGAGATANYGYTF.

The rearrangement joins TRBV3-1 to TRBJ2-2; weak D call: TRBD2 (6 bases). This CDR3 contains 11 residues. From germline, CDR1 is LGHDT and CDR2 YNNKEL (reference sequence). V was trimmed by 6 bases and J by 11 bases, leaving 10 bases between them. CDR3 amino acids: CASSGGIELFF. The CDR3 DNA sequence: TGTGCCAGCAGTGGAGGGATAGAGCTGTTTTTT.

This clonotype was found a few times. This chain uses TRBV9 with TRBJ2-1; 13 nucleotides line up with TRBD2. V was clipped by 4 bases and J by 2 bases; unmatched bases: 3. Per germline, CDR1 SGDLS and CDR2 YYNGEE. The CDR3 sequence is 16 residues long. The CDR3, as DNA: TGTGCCAGCAGCAAGGGACTAGCGGGGACCTACAATGAGCAGTTCTTC. Translated: CASSKGLAGTYNEQFF.

The table lists this clonotype with a few counts. The chain employs TRBV12-3 or TRBV12-4 and TRBJ2-5; unclear D gene. The ends were cut back, 7 bases at V and 0 bases at J, with 9 bases in the middle. CDR3 length: 13 residues. This chain's CDR3 is CASTRLNQETQYF. The DNA for the CDR3 is TGTGCCAGCACCCGACTGAACCAAGAGACCCAGTACTTC.

The chain carries TRBV2 and TRBJ2-2, with D hard to call. The germline V gene has CDR1 SNHLY and CDR2 FYNNEI. With 6 bases removed from V and 6 bases from J, the gap between germline ends came to 8 bases. This CDR3 is 12 amino acids long. This chain's CDR3 is CASRTNPGELFF. The CDR3 bases are TGTGCCAGCAGGACGAATCCCGGGGAGCTGTTTTTT.